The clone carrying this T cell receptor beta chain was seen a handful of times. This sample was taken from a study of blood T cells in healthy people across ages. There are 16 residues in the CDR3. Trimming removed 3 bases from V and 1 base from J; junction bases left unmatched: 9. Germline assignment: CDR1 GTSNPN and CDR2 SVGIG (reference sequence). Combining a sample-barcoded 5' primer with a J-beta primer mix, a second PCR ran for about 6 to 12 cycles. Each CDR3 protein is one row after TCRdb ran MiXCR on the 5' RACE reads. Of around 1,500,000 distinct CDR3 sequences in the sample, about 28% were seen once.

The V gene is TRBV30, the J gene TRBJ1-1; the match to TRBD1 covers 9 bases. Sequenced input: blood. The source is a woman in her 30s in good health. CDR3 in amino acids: CAWRADRGLPNTEAFF. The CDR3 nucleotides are TGTGCCTGGAGGGCCGACAGGGGGTTACCGAACACTGAAGCTTTCTTT.